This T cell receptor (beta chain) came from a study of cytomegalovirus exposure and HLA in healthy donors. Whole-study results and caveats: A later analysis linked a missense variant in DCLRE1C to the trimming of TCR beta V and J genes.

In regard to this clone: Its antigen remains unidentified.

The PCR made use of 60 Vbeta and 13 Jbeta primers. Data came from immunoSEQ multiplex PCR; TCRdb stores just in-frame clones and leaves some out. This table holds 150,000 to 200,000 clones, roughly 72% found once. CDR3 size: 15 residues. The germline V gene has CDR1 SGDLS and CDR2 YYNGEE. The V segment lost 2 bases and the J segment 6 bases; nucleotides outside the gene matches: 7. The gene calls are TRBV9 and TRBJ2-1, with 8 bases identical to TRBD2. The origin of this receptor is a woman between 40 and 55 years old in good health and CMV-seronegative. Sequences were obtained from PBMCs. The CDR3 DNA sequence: TGTGCCAGCAGCGTGAGCCTAGCGGGTCTCAATGAGCAGTTCTTC. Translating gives CASSVSLAGLNEQFF.